A selection of T cell receptor beta chains follows, all from one sample in a study of blood T cell repertoires in COVID-19. The assay was immunoSEQ multiplex PCR, and TCRdb's table has in-frame clones only and misses some. The profile shows almost 90,000 clones, over 75% of them singletons. The sequenced sample consisted of peripheral blood. Receptor source: an elderly man with acute or convalescent COVID-19. CDR3s include the opening cysteine and the closing phenylalanine or tryptophan. A D gene is named only where the DNA matches it firmly. Not every row has a clone size; where given, it reads once, few, many or a size class.

TRBJ2-7	TRBD2	.	TRBV10-1	TGCGCCAGCAGTTCCACTAGCGGGGCCTCCTACGAGCAGTACTTC	CASSSTSGASYEQYF
TRBJ1-1	TRBD1	.	TRBV11-1	TGTGCCAGCAGTCAACCGGGACAGGGCGTCACTGAAGCTTTCTTT	CASSQPGQGVTEAFF
TRBJ1-6	.	.	TRBV5-1	TGCGCCAGCAGCTGGTCCGGGGATAATTCACCCCTCCACTTT	CASSWSGDNSPLHF
TRBJ2-5	.	.	TRBV7-5	TGTGCCAGAAGCTTAGACGGGACAGGGGGGGGGAAGACCCAGTACTTC	CARSLDGTGGGKTQYF
TRBJ2-7	TRBD1	.	TRBV27	TGTGCCAGCAGTTTTTTACGGACAGGGGACTACGAGCAGTACTTC	CASSFLRTGDYEQYF
TRBJ1-3	TRBD1	.	TRBV2	TGTGCCAGCATCTTTCAGGGGGCCATTTCTGGAAACACCATATATTTT	CASIFQGAISGNTIYF
TRBJ1-1	TRBD1	.	TRBV6-6	TGTGCCACAGGGGGGAACACTGAAGCTTTCTTT	CATGGNTEAFF
TRBJ2-7	.	.	TRBV5-1	TGCGCCAGCAGCTCGAGTTTCGAGCAGTACTTC	CASSSSFEQYF
TRBJ2-1	.	.	TRBV28	TGTGCCAGCAGTTCCGACGTAGCTAGGAGCTCCTACAATGAGCAGTTCTTC	CASSSDVARSSYNEQFF
TRBJ2-7	TRBD2	.	TRBV5-1	TGCGCCAGCAGCCCCCGGGGAGCGGGGGCCTCCTACGAGCAGTACTTC	CASSPRGAGASYEQYF
TRBJ2-1	TRBD1	.	TRBV11-2	TGTGCCAGCAGCCCCCGGGACAGGCGATACAATGAGCAGTTCTTC	CASSPRDRRYNEQFF
TRBJ2-7	TRBD1	.	TRBV18	TGTGCCAGCTCACGGACAGGGGCCTACGAGCAGTACTTC	CASSRTGAYEQYF
TRBJ2-3	TRBD1	.	TRBV19	TGTGCCAGTAGTATAGAGATGGGACAGGGAGGTCATACGCAGTATTTT	CASSIEMGQGGHTQYF
TRBJ2-1	TRBD2	.	TRBV10-2	TGCGCCAGCAGTGAGTCGAGAGGGCTAGCGGGGGGGAACAATGAGCAGTTCTTC	CASSESRGLAGGNNEQFF
TRBJ2-2	.	once	TRBV3-1/TRBV3-2	TGTGCCAGCAGCCAAGTAGCGCGCGGGCCTATCACCGGGGAGCTGTTTTTT	CASSQVARGPITGELFF
TRBJ1-1	.	.	TRBV6-4	TGTGCCAGCAGTGAGCAAGCTGGGACAGAAGCTTTCTTT	CASSEQAGTEAFF
TRBJ2-1	TRBD2	.	TRBV28	TGTGCCAGCAGTTCCCCCGTTCTAGCGGCCTCCTACAATGAGCAGTTCTTC	CASSSPVLAASYNEQFF
TRBJ2-7	.	.	TRBV24-1	TGTGCCACCAGTGATCCGGCCGGCGGGGACGAGCAGTACTTC	CATSDPAGGDEQYF
TRBJ1-3	.	.	TRBV5-1	TGCGCCAGCAGCTTGGCTCAGGGTACTGGAAACACCATATATTTT	CASSLAQGTGNTIYF
TRBJ1-3	TRBD1	.	TRBV23-1	TGCGCCAGCGAGTGGACAGGTTCTGGAAACACCATATATTTT	CASEWTGSGNTIYF
TRBJ2-4	TRBD2	.	TRBV5-1	TGCGCCAGCAGCTCGTTTACTCCCGGGACTAGCGGGAGAACGGCCAAAAACATTCAGTACTTC	CASSSFTPGTSGRTAKNIQYF
TRBJ1-2	.	.	TRBV28	TGTGCCACTGAAGGCGGTCCCTATGGCTACACCTTC	CATEGGPYGYTF
TRBJ1-3	.	.	TRBV5-4	TGTGCCAGCAGCTTGGGGGAGAGCTCTGGAAACACCATATATTTT	CASSLGESSGNTIYF
TRBJ1-4	.	.	TRBV12-3/TRBV12-4	TGTGCCAGCAGTTTAGGGCCCGAAAAACTGTTTTTT	CASSLGPEKLFF
TRBJ1-3	TRBD1	.	TRBV2	TGTGCCAGCGGAGGGACAGGCGGAAACACCATATATTTT	CASGGTGGNTIYF
TRBJ2-1	.	.	TRBV27	TGTGCCAGCTCCCCCGGGACATGGTCCTACAATGAGCAGTTCTTC	CASSPGTWSYNEQFF
TRBJ1-3	.	.	TRBV3-1/TRBV3-2	TGTGCCAGCAGCCAAGAAAGGACAGCCGGAAACACCATATATTTT	CASSQERTAGNTIYF
TRBJ2-3	TRBD2	.	TRBV14	TGTGCCAGCAGCCAAGAGTACAGCGGGAGCGCAGATACGCAGTATTTT	CASSQEYSGSADTQYF
TRBJ1-2	.	.	TRBV6-2/TRBV6-3	TGTGCCAGCAGCTGGGCCCACTATGGCTACACCTTC	CASSWAHYGYTF
TRBJ2-1	.	.	TRBV5-6	TGTGCCAGCAGGCGCCGGACTGGCCTGTACAATGAGCAGTTCTTC	CASRRRTGLYNEQFF
TRBJ1-1	.	.	TRBV2	TGTGCCAGCACCGGACAGATGAACACTGAAGCTTTCTTT	CASTGQMNTEAFF
TRBJ2-3	.	.	TRBV7-2	TGTGCCAGCAGCCTTGCCGGGACTAGCACAGATACGCAGTATTTT	CASSLAGTSTDTQYF
TRBJ2-1	TRBD2	.	TRBV13	TGTGCCAGCCGGACTAGCGGGATGGGTAATGAGCAGTTCTTC	CASRTSGMGNEQFF
TRBJ1-6	TRBD1	few	TRBV5-4	TGTGCCAGCAGCTTGGCCCTGGGACAGGGGGATTCACCCCTCCACTTT	CASSLALGQGDSPLHF
TRBJ1-2	TRBD1	.	TRBV6-4	TGTGCCAGCAGTCCCGGGACAGGGGGCATTGGTGGCTACACCTTC	CASSPGTGGIGGYTF
TRBJ2-4	.	.	TRBV7-9	TGTGCCAGCAGCAGGCAGGGAGGTTTCCTTCAGTACTTC	CASSRQGGFLQYF